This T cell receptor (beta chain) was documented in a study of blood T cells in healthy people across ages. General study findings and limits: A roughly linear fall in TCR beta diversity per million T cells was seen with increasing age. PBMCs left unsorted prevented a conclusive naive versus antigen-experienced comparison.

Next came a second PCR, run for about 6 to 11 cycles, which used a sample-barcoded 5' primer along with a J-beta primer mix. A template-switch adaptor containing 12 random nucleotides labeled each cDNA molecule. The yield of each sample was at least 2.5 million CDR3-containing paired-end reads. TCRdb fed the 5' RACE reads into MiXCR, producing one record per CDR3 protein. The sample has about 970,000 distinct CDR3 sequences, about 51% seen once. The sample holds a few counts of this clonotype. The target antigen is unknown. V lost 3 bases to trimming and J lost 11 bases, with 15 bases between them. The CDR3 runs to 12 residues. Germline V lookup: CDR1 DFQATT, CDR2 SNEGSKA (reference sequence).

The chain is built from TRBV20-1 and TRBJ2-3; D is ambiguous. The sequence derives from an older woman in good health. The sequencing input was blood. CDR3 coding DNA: TGCAGTGCTAGGAAAGATCCTATAGGGCAGTATTTT. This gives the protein CSARKDPIGQYF.